This T cell receptor beta chain was documented in a study of molecular identifiers for immune sequencing clone quantification (dated by TCRdb to the late 2010s). With respect to the entire study: For a replicate experiment, the RNA from either 20,000 or 100,000 naive CD8 T cells was divided into five aliquots, and four of those aliquots went on to sequencing. This methods study used CD8 T cells to benchmark TCR RNA copy counting and molecular-identifier clustering-based TCR repertoire sequencing (MIDCIRS).

Study-level results and caveats: In CMV-specific effector cells, clones with more than 20 RNA copies contained over 97% of molecules, whereas in naive cells such clones contained under 1% of molecules. Spiked-in Jurkat TCR RNA equivalent to a single cell was reported to be detectable even among approximately 900,000 naive CD8 T cells. Modeling gave about 3 recovered TCR RNA copies per cell versus around 9.9 by digital PCR, implying about 30% capture efficiency. Highly expanded clone sizes could be underestimated if identical TCR molecules share a barcode. When barcode sub-clustering was omitted, TCR diversity was inflated by chimeric consensus sequences, with chimeras reaching as high as 47%. The naive libraries included spiked-in Jurkat TCR RNA (around 9 copies' worth), and this Jurkat TCR RNA is not part of the donor repertoire.

The library relied on PCR. TCRdb names NextSeq 500 as the instrument used. Bulk TCR libraries were made following a previously described method, with the TCR primers given in Table S5. Total RNA was purified with the Qiagen AllPrep DNA/RNA kit. Before any analysis, reads coming from multiple sequencing runs of the same library were combined into one pool. In the authors' own workflow: Reads were retained only if their TCR constant sequence matched exactly, and those retained reads were trimmed to 150 nt and grouped according to their 12-nt molecular barcodes. Reads inside each barcode group were sub-clustered using a 15% Levenshtein threshold, and a quality-weighted consensus sequence was constructed for each RNA molecule. Non-functional sequences were filtered out, along with any lower-count sequence sitting one edit away from another sequence. Based on a fit of two negative binomial distributions, barcode sub-clusters having less than 20% of the maximum read count were discarded. TCRdb cleaned the public reads at Q25 with fastp, built clones with MiXCR and kept in-frame beta chains. Entries are consolidated by CDR3 protein sequence, retaining the most common genes and DNA. The V and J calls follow TCRdb's processing rather than the paper's. The sample has some 320,000 distinct CDR3 sequences on record, roughly 24% of them singletons. The top ten clones comprise roughly 0.7% of the sample.

Libraries of naive CD8 T cells were built from 20,000 to 1,000,000 sorted cells, with 10%, 30% or 50% of the purified RNA used. Naive CD8 T cells, defined as CD8+CD4-CCR7+CD45RA+, were FACS-sorted into RLT Plus buffer on a BD FACSAria II. Detection sensitivity was tested by spiking Jurkat RNA equal to roughly ten TCR copies' worth into samples containing about 20,000-1,100,000 naive CD8 T cells. Enrichment of CD8 T cells was performed with RosetteSep CD8+ T Cell Enrichment Cocktail and Ficoll-Paque, after which ACK red cell lysis was carried out. Concerning this clonotype: No antigen is known for it. Base qualities are not recorded, but no much larger clone differs from it by a single base.

Relative to germline, V is 3 bases shorter and J is 10 bases shorter, with 15 bases between their ends. As encoded in the germline V gene, CDR1 is ENHRY while CDR2 is SYGVKD. The CDR3 contains 13 residues, cysteine and phenylalanine counted. The DNA shown is the 39-base CDR3, in frame from base 1. This receptor chain uses TRBV10-3 and TRBJ2-5; matching of 5 bases hints at TRBD2 as the D gene. The sequence was collected from a human donor in good health. Some libraries in this study had Jurkat cell RNA spiked in. Sequencing was carried out using naive CD8+ T cells from blood, with Jurkat cell RNA spiked in. The sample's cell subset or site, from its label and the paper: FACS-sorted CD8+CD4-CCR7+CD45RA+ naive T cells. The CDR3 has the sequence CAISEPLERDQYF. Here is the DNA: TGTGCCATCAGTGAACCTTTAGAGAGGGACCAGTACTTC.